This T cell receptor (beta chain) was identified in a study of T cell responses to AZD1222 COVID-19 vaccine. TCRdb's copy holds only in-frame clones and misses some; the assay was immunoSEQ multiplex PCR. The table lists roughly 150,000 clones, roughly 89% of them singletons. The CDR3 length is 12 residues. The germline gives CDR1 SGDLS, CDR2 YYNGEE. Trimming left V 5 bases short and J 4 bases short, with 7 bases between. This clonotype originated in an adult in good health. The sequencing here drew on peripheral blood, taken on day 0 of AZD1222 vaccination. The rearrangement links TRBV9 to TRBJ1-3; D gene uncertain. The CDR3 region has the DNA TGTGCCAGCAGTCCAAGCGGAAACACCATATATTTT. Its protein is CASSPSGNTIYF.